One and the same sample provided the 15 T cell receptor beta chains below, sequenced in a study of early T cells in non-severe SARS-CoV-2 infection. In TCRdb, the 5' RACE reads were re-called with MiXCR into one record per CDR3 protein. The sample gives 50,000 to 80,000 distinct CDR3 sequences, 7% to 10% of which show up once; over 10% is in the top ten. This specimen consisted of whole blood, obtained at baseline. These receptors were obtained from an adult who was a healthcare worker with PCR-confirmed SARS-CoV-2 infection or an uninfected control (not recorded which).

This clonotype was seen many times. The V gene is TRBV7-6, the J gene TRBJ2-1; no firm D call. Trimming stripped 5 bases from V and 5 bases from J, with 4 bases between. The CDR3 covers 11 residues. Per germline, CDR1 SGHVS and CDR2 FNYEAQ. The CDR3 region is CASSQNNEQFF. CDR3 DNA: TGTGCCAGCAGCCAGAACAATGAGCAGTTCTTC. Supplemented by reference TRBV7-6 and TRBJ2-1, the full variable domain reads GAGVSQSPRYKVTKRGQDVALRCDPISGHVSLYWYRQALGQGPEFLTYFNYEAQQDKSGLPNDRFSAERPEGSISTLTIQRTEQRDSAMYRCASSQNNEQFFGPGTRLTVL.

V and J are TRBV20-1 and TRBJ1-6; D gene uncertain. Deletions cut 3 bases from V and 10 bases from J, with 16 bases between. CDR1 is DFQATT and CDR2 is SNEGSKA in the germline V gene (reference sequence). The CDR3 consists of 14 residues. CDR3 sequence: CSASAVGMGSPLHF. CDR3 DNA sequence: TGCAGTGCTAGCGCCGTTGGGATGGGATCACCCCTCCACTTT.

This clonotype was observed at least ten times. The chain couples TRBV19 to TRBJ1-2, with D hard to call. V was shortened by 7 bases and J by 0 bases, with 18 bases between the two germline ends. In germline, CDR1 is LNHDA, CDR2 SQIVND (reference sequence). The length of the CDR3 is 16 residues. The CDR3 loop is CASTTGRPNSNYGYTF. The CDR3 bases are TGTGCCAGTACTACCGGACGACCCAACTCTAACTATGGCTACACCTTC.

Comment on this clonotype: A single base separates this from a much larger clone, so it may be a read error. The chain links TRBV14 to TRBJ2-1; D is possibly TRBD2 (6 bases). This CDR3 spans 13 amino acids. Germline loops: CDR1 SGHDN, CDR2 FVKESK. The CDR3 sequence is CASSEDRGTEQFF. CDR3 DNA sequence: TGTGCCAGCAGCGAAGATCGCGGGACTGAGCAGTTCTTC.

The table lists this clonotype with many counts. The CDR3 nucleotides are TGTGCCAGCAGTTTATTTAGGCCACAGGGGGAGCCTTACAATGAGCAGTTCTTC. This gives the protein CASSLFRPQGEPYNEQFF. The rearrangement joins TRBV27 to TRBJ2-1; 8 bases are shared with TRBD1. Germline loops: CDR1 MNHEY, CDR2 SMNVEV (reference sequence). The V and J ends lost 1 base and 4 bases, in that order; junction bases with no gene match: 12. This CDR3 comprises 18 residues.

This clonotype was seen ten or more times. The chain couples TRBV30 to TRBJ1-3; no clear D. Germline V gives CDR1 GTSNPN, CDR2 SVGIG (reference sequence). Trimming took off 3 bases at V and 2 bases at J, with 11 bases between the two ends. The CDR3 is 14 amino acids. In DNA form, the CDR3 reads TGTGCCTGGAGATCGCTGGGGACTGGAAACACCATATATTTT. It specifies CAWRSLGTGNTIYF.

This clonotype appeared a few times. This chain connects TRBV6-2 or TRBV6-3 to TRBJ2-4, with D possibly matching TRBD2 (6 bases). Germline values: CDR1 MNHEY, CDR2 SVGEGT. CDR3 length: 12 residues. Trimming stripped 6 bases from V and 10 bases from J, with 13 bases between. In DNA, the CDR3 is TGTGCCAGCAGCCGTCTAGCGAAAATTCAGTACTTC. Translation: CASSRLAKIQYF.

This clonotype was found a few times. V usage is TRBV30 and J usage is TRBJ2-7; 9 positions agree with TRBD2. The CDR3 is made up of 13 amino acids. The junction had 4 bases not matched to a gene; V was cut back by 5 bases and J by 2 bases. Germline V CDR1 and CDR2: GTSNPN, SVGIG (reference sequence). CDR3 amino acids: CAWWSGGTYEQYF. The CDR3 region has the DNA TGTGCCTGGTGGAGCGGGGGGACCTACGAGCAGTACTTC. Combining the CDR3 with reference TRBV30 and TRBJ2-7 gives the whole variable domain SQTIHQWPATLVQPVGSPLSLECTVEGTSNPNLYWYRQAAGRGLQLLFYSVGIGQISSEVPQNLSASRPQDRQFILSSKKLLLSDSGFYLCAWWSGGTYEQYFGPGTRLTVT.

The chain links TRBV7-9 to TRBJ1-2; D uncertain. Trimming removed 5 bases at V and 8 bases at J, with 18 bases between. The V gene's germline CDR1 is SEHNR and CDR2 FQNEAQ (reference sequence). The CDR3 is made up of 14 amino acids. The CDR3: CASSPRPLQSGYTF. CDR3 nucleotide sequence: TGTGCCAGCAGCCCACGGCCCCTTCAATCGGGCTACACCTTC. Full variable domain (remainder filled in from reference TRBV7-9 and TRBJ1-2): DTGVSQNPRHKITKRGQNVTFRCDPISEHNRLYWYRQTLGQGPEFLTYFQNEAQLEKSRLLSDRFSAERPKGSFSTLEIQRTEQGDSAMYLCASSPRPLQSGYTFGSGTRLTVV.

This clonotype was seen only a few times. The J gene is TRBJ1-1, the V gene TRBV30, with a possible D match to TRBD1 (6 bases). Trimming took 4 bases from V and 1 from J, leaving 10 bases between them. CDR1 GTSNPN and CDR2 SVGIG come from the germline V gene (reference sequence). This CDR3 is built from 13 residues. CDR3 nucleotides: TGTGCCTGGAACAGGGCGACGAACACTGAAGCTTTCTTT. Its protein product is CAWNRATNTEAFF.

This clonotype has at least ten counts. The chain combines TRBV24-1 with TRBJ2-5; 7 nucleotides line up with TRBD1. The V gene's germline CDR1 is KGHDR and CDR2 SFDVKD. The CDR3 has 14 amino acids. The ends lost 5 bases at V and 0 bases at J; junction bases unmatched: 2. In nucleotides, the CDR3 is TGTGCCACCAGTGGGGGACAGAACCAAGAGACCCAGTACTTC. This sequence encodes CATSGGQNQETQYF.

This clonotype was counted between two and nine times. J is TRBJ2-1 and V is TRBV15, with 8 bases identical to TRBD2. The germline gives CDR1 LNHNV, CDR2 YYDKDF (reference sequence). Germline trimming cut 1 base from V and 6 bases from J; bases unmatched to any gene: 5. CDR3 length: 15 residues. CDR3 protein: CATSRVAGGSNEQFF. The CDR3 nucleotides are TGTGCCACCAGCAGAGTTGCGGGAGGTAGCAATGAGCAGTTCTTC.

V usage is TRBV27 and J usage is TRBJ2-7; 7 nucleotides align to TRBD1. This CDR3 is built from 14 residues. Losses at the gene ends were 9 bases for V and 2 bases for J; bases not matched to a gene: 10. Germline CDR1 is MNHEY and CDR2 is SMNVEV (reference sequence). Here the CDR3 DNA reads TGTGCCAGTAAGGTCCTTGGGACAGCCTACGAGCAGTACTTC. Encoded protein: CASKVLGTAYEQYF.

This clonotype was seen at least ten times. The chain is built from TRBV6-6 and TRBJ1-4; 12 positions match TRBD1. Germline CDR1 and CDR2: MNHNY and SVGAGI (reference sequence). The CDR3 is made up of 16 amino acids. J gave up 9 bases and V 4 bases, and 9 bases lay outside the gene matches. CDR3 amino acids: CASSSQPGDRGQKLFF. The CDR3 DNA is TGTGCCAGCAGTTCCCAGCCCGGGGACAGGGGGCAAAAACTGTTTTTT.

At least ten counts were recorded for this clonotype. The chain employs TRBV5-1 and TRBJ2-5; 10 bases map to TRBD2. CDR1 and CDR2 from the germline V gene are SGHRS and YFSETQ. With 0 bases clipped from V and 5 bases from J, the junction kept 7 bases outside the gene matches. This CDR3 region has 16 residues. The DNA of the CDR3 is TGCGCCAGCAGCTTGGGGCTAGCGGGAGTCGGTGAGACCCAGTACTTC. This gives the protein CASSLGLAGVGETQYF.